The 16 T cell receptor beta chains in this list originate from one sample, sequenced in a study of cytomegalovirus exposure and HLA in healthy donors. The PCR ran on 60 Vbeta and 13 Jbeta primers. Generated by immunoSEQ multiplex PCR, the TCRdb table keeps only in-frame clones and is missing some. The sample lists about 150,000 clones; about 70% were seen once. Sequenced input: PBMCs. These receptors came from a woman aged 40 to 49 in good health and CMV-seronegative.

The chain links TRBV2 to TRBJ2-1; no clear D. Trimming cost V 4 bases and J 7 bases, with 5 bases left between them. Germline loops: CDR1 SNHLY, CDR2 FYNNEI. The CDR3 has 11 residues. The CDR3 bases are TGTGCCAGCAGTGCCCTAAATGAGCAGTTCTTC. Translating gives CASSALNEQFF.

The chain couples TRBV29-1 to TRBJ2-3; D is perhaps TRBD2 (5 bases). The CDR3 loop spans 13 amino acids. CDR1 is SQVTM and CDR2 is ANQGSEA in the germline V gene. Trimming shortened V by 4 bases and J by 2 bases, and 10 bases separated the two germline ends. CDR3: CSVVVAYTDTQYF. DNA of the CDR3: TGCAGCGTTGTTGTAGCGTACACAGATACGCAGTATTTT.

V and J are TRBV29-1 and TRBJ2-7, with D tentatively TRBD1 (6 bases). Deletions cut 7 bases from V and 2 bases from J, with 12 bases between. CDR3 length: 12 amino acids. The germline CDR1 and CDR2 sequences are SQVTM and ANQGSEA. Here the CDR3 reads CSAGRQAYEQYF. Here the CDR3 DNA reads TGCAGCGCGGGACGACAGGCCTACGAGCAGTACTTC.

V and J are TRBV30 and TRBJ2-3, with 10 bases matching TRBD1. With 4 bases clipped from V and 4 bases from J, the junction kept 2 bases outside the gene matches. This CDR3 has 13 amino acids. The germline CDR1 and CDR2 sequences are GTSNPN and SVGIG (reference sequence). The chain's CDR3 is CAWNGQGADTQYF. DNA for the CDR3: TGTGCCTGGAACGGACAGGGGGCAGATACGCAGTATTTT.

V and J are TRBV4-1 and TRBJ1-5; 8 nucleotides line up with TRBD1. Germline V lookup: CDR1 MGHRA, CDR2 YSYEKL. The CDR3 sequence is 15 residues long. The V gene end was trimmed by 1 base and the J gene end by 5 bases; junction bases not matched to a gene: 4. The CDR3 coding sequence is TGCGCCAGCAGCCAAGTCACAGGGGGGTATCAGCCCCAGCATTTT. Amino acid sequence: CASSQVTGGYQPQHF.

The J gene is TRBJ2-2, the V gene TRBV11-2; TRBD2 agrees at 10 bases. This CDR3 has 17 residues. CDR1 is SGHAT and CDR2 is FQNNGV in the germline V gene. Trimming removed 6 bases from V and 5 bases from J; junction bases left unmatched: 12. The CDR3 DNA follows: TGTGCCAGCAGTCATTACCGACTAGCGGGTAGGACCGGGGAGCTGTTTTTT. Protein sequence: CASSHYRLAGRTGELFF.

On this clone itself: Mismatch with germline at one junction end may stem from a read error. The chain combines TRBV7-9 with TRBJ1-2; tentatively, D is TRBD1 (6 bases). Germline CDR1 reads SEHNR; CDR2 reads FQNEAQ (reference sequence). The CDR3 is 12 residues long. In DNA form, the CDR3 reads TGTTCCAGCAGCTCCAGGGGCAGCGGCTACACCTTC. This sequence encodes CSSSSRGSGYTF.

The rearrangement uses TRBV11-2 and TRBJ2-7; TRBD1 agrees at 7 bases. V lost 5 bases, J lost 6 bases, and 10 bases stayed unmatched. From germline, CDR1 is SGHAT and CDR2 FQNNGV. This CDR3 is 14 amino acids long. CDR3 DNA sequence: TGTGCCAGCAGCCGCGTCACGACAGGGAGCGAGCAGTACTTC. Translating it yields CASSRVTTGSEQYF.

The chain carries TRBV5-1 and TRBJ1-1; D may be TRBD1 (6 bases). CDR3 length: 16 residues. The germline V and J ends were trimmed by 4 bases and 0 bases, with 16 bases remaining between them. Germline loops: CDR1 SGHRS, CDR2 YFSETQ. The CDR3 DNA is TGCGCCAGCAGCGACGGACAGCTCGTTTTGAACACTGAAGCTTTCTTT. This codes for CASSDGQLVLNTEAFF.

The genes are TRBV28 and TRBJ1-1; 11 positions agree with TRBD1. CDR1 is MDHEN and CDR2 is SYDVKM in the germline V gene. The CDR3 consists of 16 residues. After removal of 2 bases from V and 4 bases from J, the junction contained 6 bases not matched to a gene. The CDR3 spells CASSLLGQGAFTEAFF. The CDR3 DNA sequence: TGTGCCAGCAGTTTACTAGGACAGGGGGCTTTCACTGAAGCTTTCTTT.

V gene TRBV7-2 combines with J gene TRBJ2-3; TRBD2 matches at 8 bases. J lost 4 bases, V lost 6 bases, and 0 bases had no gene match. Germline V CDR1 and CDR2: SGHTA, FQGNSA. The CDR3 extends over 12 amino acids. Here the CDR3 reads CASRRGADTQYF. In DNA, the CDR3 is TGTGCCAGCAGGCGGGGGGCAGATACGCAGTATTTT.

The rearrangement uses TRBV5-1 and TRBJ2-1; D is perhaps TRBD1 (5 bases). CDR1 SGHRS and CDR2 YFSETQ come from the germline V gene. Trimming shortened V by 7 bases and J by 8 bases, and 22 bases separated the two germline ends. The CDR3 contains 15 residues. DNA for the CDR3: TGCGCCAGCGGTACTCAGGGTTTCGAGATCGATGAGCAGTTCTTC. It encodes CASGTQGFEIDEQFF. Drawing the rest from reference TRBV5-1 and TRBJ2-1, the complete variable domain is KAGVTQTPRYLIKTRGQQVTLSCSPISGHRSVSWYQQTPGQGLQFLFEYFSETQRNKGNFPGRFSGRQFSNSRSEMNVSTLELGDSALYLCASGTQGFEIDEQFFGPGTRLTVL.

This chain links TRBV27 with TRBJ2-1; D call uncertain. V lost 2 bases to trimming and J lost 0 bases, with 17 bases between them. The CDR3 has 18 amino acids. The germline V gene encodes CDR1 MNHEY and CDR2 SMNVEV (reference sequence). The CDR3 DNA sequence: TGTGCCAGCAGTTTACATGACTCTCCTCTCCGCTCCTACAATGAGCAGTTCTTC. This gives the protein CASSLHDSPLRSYNEQFF.

This clone was observed a few times. The V call is TRBV7-2, the J call TRBJ1-2; no definite D call. This CDR3 spans 12 amino acids. Germline V gene lookup returns CDR1 SGHTA and CDR2 FQGNSA. V shed 8 bases and J shed 3 bases, with 10 bases lying between them. CDR3 in DNA: TGTGCCAGCGCCAATGGGCACTATGGCTACACCTTC. Translated: CASANGHYGYTF.

The V call is TRBV2, the J call TRBJ2-5; D possibly corresponds to TRBD2 (5 bases). V shed 7 bases and J shed 5 bases, with 14 bases lying between them. This CDR3 region has 13 residues. CDR1 SNHLY and CDR2 FYNNEI come from the germline V gene. CDR3 DNA sequence: TGTGCCAGCACCGGAGGAGTGGGGGAGACCCAGTACTTC. Translation: CASTGGVGETQYF.

V is TRBV11-1 and J is TRBJ1-1; D gene unclear. CDR1 and CDR2 from the germline V gene are SGHAT and FQDESV (reference sequence). Trimming cost V 0 bases and J 3 bases, with 11 bases left between them. CDR3 size: 15 residues. CDR3 sequence reads: CASSLASQDYTEAFF. The DNA of the CDR3 is TGTGCCAGCAGCTTAGCTTCCCAGGACTACACTGAAGCTTTCTTT. The whole variable domain, filled in from reference TRBV11-1 and TRBJ1-1, reads EAEVAQSPRYKITEKSQAVAFWCDPISGHATLYWYRQILGQGPELLVQFQDESVVDDSQLPKDRFSAERLKGVDSTLKIQPAELGDSAMYLCASSLASQDYTEAFFGQGTRLTVV.